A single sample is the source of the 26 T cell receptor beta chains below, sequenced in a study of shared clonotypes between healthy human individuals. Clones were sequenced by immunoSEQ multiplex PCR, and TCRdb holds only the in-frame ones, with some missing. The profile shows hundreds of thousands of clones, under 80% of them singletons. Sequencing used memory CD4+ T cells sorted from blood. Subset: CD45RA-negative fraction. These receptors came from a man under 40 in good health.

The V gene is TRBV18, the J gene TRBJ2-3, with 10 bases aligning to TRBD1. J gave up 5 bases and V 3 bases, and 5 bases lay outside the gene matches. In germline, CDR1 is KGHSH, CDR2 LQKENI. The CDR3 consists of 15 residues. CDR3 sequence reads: CASSPRTGGKDTQYF. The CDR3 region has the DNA TGTGCCAGCTCACCCCGGACAGGGGGTAAAGATACGCAGTATTTT.

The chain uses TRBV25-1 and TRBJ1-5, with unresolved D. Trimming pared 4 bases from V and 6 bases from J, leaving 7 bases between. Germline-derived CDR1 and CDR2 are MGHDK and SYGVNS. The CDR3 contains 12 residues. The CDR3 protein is CASSAVGQPQHF. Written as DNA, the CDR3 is TGTGCCAGCAGTGCGGTTGGTCAGCCCCAGCATTTT.

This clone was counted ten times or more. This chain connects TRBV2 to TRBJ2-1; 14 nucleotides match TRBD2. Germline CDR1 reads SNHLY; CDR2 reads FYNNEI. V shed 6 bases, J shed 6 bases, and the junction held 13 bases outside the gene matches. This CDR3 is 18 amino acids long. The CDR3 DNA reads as TGTGCCAGCAGACTACGGGGACTAGCGGGAGTCTCGGGCAATGAGCAGTTCTTC. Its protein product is CASRLRGLAGVSGNEQFF.

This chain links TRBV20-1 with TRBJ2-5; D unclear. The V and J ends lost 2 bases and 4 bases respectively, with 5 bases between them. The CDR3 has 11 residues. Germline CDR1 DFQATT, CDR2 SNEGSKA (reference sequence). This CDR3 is CSARLGETQYF. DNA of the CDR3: TGCAGTGCTAGATTGGGAGAGACCCAGTACTTC.

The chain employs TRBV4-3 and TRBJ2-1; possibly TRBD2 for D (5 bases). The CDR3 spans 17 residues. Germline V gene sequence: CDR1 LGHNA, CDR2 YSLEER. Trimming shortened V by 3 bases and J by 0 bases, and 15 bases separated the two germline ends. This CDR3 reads CASSQHNPRGSYNEQFF. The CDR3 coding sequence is TGCGCCAGCAGCCAGCATAACCCTCGGGGCTCCTACAATGAGCAGTTCTTC.

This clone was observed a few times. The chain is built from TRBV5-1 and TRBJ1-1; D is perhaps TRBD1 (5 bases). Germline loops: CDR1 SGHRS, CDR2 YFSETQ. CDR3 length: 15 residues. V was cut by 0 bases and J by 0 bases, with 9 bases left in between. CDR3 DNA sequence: TGCGCCAGCAGCTTGGCGACAGCCATGAACACTGAAGCTTTCTTT. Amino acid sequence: CASSLATAMNTEAFF.

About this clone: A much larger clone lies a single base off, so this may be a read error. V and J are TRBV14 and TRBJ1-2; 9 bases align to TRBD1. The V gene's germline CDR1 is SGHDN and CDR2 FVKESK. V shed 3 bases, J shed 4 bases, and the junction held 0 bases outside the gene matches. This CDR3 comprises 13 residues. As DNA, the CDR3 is TGTGCCAGCAGCCAGGGACAGGGCTATGGCTACACCTTC. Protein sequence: CASSQGQGYGYTF.

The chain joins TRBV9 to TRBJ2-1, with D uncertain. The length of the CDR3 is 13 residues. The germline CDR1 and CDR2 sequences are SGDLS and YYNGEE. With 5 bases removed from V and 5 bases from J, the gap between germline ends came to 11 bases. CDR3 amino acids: CASSLVRDNEQFF. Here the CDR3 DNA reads TGTGCCAGCAGTCTTGTACGGGACAATGAGCAGTTCTTC.

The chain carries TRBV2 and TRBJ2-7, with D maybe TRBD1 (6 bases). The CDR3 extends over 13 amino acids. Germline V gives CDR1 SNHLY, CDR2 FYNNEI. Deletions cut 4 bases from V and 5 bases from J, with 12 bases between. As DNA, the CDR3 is TGTGCCAGCAGTGTCGCAGGGGTAGACGAGCAGTACTTC. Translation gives CASSVAGVDEQYF.

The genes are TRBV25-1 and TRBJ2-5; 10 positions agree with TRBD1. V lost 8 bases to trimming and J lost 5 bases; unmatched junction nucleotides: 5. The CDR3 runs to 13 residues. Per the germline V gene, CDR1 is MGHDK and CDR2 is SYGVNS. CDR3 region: CASSGQGRETQYF. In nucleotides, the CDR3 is TGTGCCAGCTCGGGACAGGGGAGGGAGACCCAGTACTTC.

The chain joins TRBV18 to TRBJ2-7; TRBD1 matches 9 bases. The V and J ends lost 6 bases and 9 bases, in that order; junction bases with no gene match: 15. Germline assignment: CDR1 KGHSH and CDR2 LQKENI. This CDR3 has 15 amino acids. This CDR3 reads CASSPLGTGNSGQYF. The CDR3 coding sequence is TGTGCCAGCTCGCCCTTGGGGACAGGGAATTCGGGGCAGTACTTC.

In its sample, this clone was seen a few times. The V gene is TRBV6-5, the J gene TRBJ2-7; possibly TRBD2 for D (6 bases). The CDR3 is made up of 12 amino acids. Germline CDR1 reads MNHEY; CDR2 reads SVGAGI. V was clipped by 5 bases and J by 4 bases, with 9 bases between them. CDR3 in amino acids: CASSRGTYEQYF. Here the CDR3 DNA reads TGTGCCAGCAGTAGAGGGACTTACGAGCAGTACTTC.

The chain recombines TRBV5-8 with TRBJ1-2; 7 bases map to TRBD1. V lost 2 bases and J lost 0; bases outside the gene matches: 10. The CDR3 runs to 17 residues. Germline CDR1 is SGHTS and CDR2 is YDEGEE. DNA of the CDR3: TGTGCCAGCAGCTTTGATGCTCGGGACAGATCTAACTATGGCTACACCTTC. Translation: CASSFDARDRSNYGYTF.

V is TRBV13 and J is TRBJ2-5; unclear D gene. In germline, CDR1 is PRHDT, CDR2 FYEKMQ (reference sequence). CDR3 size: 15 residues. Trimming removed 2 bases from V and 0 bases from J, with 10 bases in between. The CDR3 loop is CASSLQVQNQETQYF. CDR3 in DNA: TGTGCCAGCAGCTTACAAGTTCAGAACCAAGAGACCCAGTACTTC.

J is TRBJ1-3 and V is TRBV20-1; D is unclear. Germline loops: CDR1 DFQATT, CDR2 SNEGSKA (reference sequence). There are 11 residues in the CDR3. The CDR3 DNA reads TGCAGCGCGGAGAGAGGGAACACCATATATTTT. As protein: CSAERGNTIYF.

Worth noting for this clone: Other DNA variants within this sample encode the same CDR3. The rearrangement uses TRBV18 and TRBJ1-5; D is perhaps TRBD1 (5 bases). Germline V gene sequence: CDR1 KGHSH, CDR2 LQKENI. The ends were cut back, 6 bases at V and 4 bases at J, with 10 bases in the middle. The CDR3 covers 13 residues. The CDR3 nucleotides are TGTGCCAGCTCTGGGGGTGGGAATCAGCCCCAGCATTTT. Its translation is CASSGGGNQPQHF.

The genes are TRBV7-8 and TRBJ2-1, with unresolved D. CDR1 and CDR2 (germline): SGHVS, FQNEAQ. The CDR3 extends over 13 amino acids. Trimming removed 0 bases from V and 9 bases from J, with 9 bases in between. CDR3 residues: CASSLAPLAEQFF. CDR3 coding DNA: TGTGCCAGCAGCTTAGCTCCCCTGGCTGAGCAGTTCTTC.

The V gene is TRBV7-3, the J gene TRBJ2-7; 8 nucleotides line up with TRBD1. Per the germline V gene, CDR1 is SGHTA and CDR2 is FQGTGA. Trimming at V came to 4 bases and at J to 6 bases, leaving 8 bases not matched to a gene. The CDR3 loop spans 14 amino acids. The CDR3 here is CASSSETGEVEQYF. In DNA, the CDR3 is TGTGCCAGCAGCTCCGAGACAGGGGAGGTCGAGCAGTACTTC. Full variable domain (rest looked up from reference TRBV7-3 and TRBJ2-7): GAGVSQTPSNKVTEKGKYVELRCDPISGHTALYWYRQSLGQGPEFLIYFQGTGAADDSGLPNDRFFAVRPEGSVSTLKIQRTERGDSAVYLCASSSETGEVEQYFGPGTRLTVT.

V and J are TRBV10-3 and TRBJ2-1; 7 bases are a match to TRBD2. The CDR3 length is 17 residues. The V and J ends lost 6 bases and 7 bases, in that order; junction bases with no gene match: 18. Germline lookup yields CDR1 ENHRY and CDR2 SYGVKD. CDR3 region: CAISGWALRELGNEQFF. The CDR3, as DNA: TGTGCCATCAGCGGGTGGGCTTTGCGGGAGCTCGGAAATGAGCAGTTCTTC.

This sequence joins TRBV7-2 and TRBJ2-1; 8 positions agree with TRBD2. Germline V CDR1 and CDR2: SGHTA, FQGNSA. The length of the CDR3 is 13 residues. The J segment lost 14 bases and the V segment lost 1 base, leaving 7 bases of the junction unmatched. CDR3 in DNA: TGTGCCAGCAGCTTAGGGGAGCGGGAGCGGAAGTTCTTC. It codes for CASSLGERERKFF.

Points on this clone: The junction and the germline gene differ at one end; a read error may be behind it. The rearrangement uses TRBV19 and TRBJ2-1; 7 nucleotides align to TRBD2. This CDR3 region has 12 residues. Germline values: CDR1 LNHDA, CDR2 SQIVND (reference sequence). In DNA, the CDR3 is TGTGCCAATAGTACGAAGACTAGCACACAGTTCTTC. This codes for CANSTKTSTQFF.

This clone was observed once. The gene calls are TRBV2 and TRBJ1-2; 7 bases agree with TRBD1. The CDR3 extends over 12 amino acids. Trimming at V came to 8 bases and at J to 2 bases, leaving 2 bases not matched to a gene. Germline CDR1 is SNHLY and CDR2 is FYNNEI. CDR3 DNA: TGTGCCAGCCTGGGACAGAACTATGGCTACACCTTC. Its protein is CASLGQNYGYTF.

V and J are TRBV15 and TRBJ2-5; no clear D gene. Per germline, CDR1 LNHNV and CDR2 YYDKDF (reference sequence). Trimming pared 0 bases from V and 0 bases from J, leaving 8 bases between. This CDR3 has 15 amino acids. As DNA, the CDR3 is TGTGCCACCAGCAGAGATGGGCTTTACCAAGAGACCCAGTACTTC. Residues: CATSRDGLYQETQYF.

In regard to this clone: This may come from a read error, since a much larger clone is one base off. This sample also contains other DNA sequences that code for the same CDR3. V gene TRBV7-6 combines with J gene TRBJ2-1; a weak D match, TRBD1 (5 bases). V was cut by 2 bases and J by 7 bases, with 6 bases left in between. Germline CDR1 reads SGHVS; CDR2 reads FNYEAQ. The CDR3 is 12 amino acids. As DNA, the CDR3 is TGTGCCAGCAGCTTACAGGGTAATGAGCAGTTCTTC. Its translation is CASSLQGNEQFF.

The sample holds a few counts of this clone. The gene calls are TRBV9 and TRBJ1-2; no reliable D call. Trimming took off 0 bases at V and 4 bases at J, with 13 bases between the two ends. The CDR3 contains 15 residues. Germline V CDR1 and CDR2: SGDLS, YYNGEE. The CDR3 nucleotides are TGTGCCAGCAGCGTAGCTTCCGTGGGTCCCTATGGCTACACCTTC. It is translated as CASSVASVGPYGYTF.

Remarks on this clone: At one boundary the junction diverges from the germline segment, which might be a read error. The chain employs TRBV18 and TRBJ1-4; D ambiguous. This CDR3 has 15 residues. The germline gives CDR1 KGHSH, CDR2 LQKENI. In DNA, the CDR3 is TGTGCCAACTCACCACCCGGGCTCTCGGGGGAAAAACTGTTTTTT. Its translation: CANSPPGLSGEKLFF.